The next 5 T cell receptor beta chains were all read from a single sample in a study of T cells in localized non-small cell lung cancer. Assay used: immunoSEQ multiplex PCR; TCRdb lists only in-frame clones, some missing. Of over 25,000 clones listed, about 91% are singletons. Sample: PBMCs, taken before any cancer treatment. The source of these receptors is a man aged 35-69 years with stage II lung adenocarcinoma.

The V gene is TRBV28, the J gene TRBJ2-2; D might be TRBD1 (5 bases). This CDR3 is 14 amino acids long. The germline V gene has CDR1 MDHEN and CDR2 SYDVKM. Trimming left V 4 bases short and J 5 bases short, with 11 bases between. CDR3 residues: CASSWQGSTGELFF. The CDR3 DNA reads TGTGCCAGCAGTTGGCAGGGAAGTACCGGGGAGCTGTTTTTT.

The V call is TRBV4-2, the J call TRBJ2-3, with 8 bases matching TRBD2. Germline V lookup: CDR1 LGHNA, CDR2 YNFKEQ. The ends lost 1 base at V and 6 bases at J; junction bases unmatched: 3. The CDR3 consists of 14 residues. The CDR3 coding sequence is TGTGCCAGCAGCCAAGTCGGGGGGGTGGATACGCAGTATTTT. It codes for CASSQVGGVDTQYF.

The CDR3, as DNA: TGTGCCAGCATCTTACTCGGCAGGAACACTGAAGCTTTCTTT. Encoded protein: CASILLGRNTEAFF. V and J are TRBV2 and TRBJ1-1; D gene unclear. Germline V lookup: CDR1 SNHLY, CDR2 FYNNEI. The CDR3 sequence is 14 residues long. V was clipped by 7 bases and J by 1 base, with 13 bases between them. Looking up the rest from reference TRBV2 and TRBJ1-1 gives the full variable domain: EPEVTQTPSHQVTQMGQEVILRCVPISNHLYFYWYRQILGQKVEFLVSFYNNEISEKSEIFDDQFSVERPDGSNFTLKIRSTKLEDSAMYFCASILLGRNTEAFFGQGTRLTVV.

The V call is TRBV7-8, the J call TRBJ2-1, with 12 bases aligning to TRBD2. V gave up 6 bases and J gave up 8 bases; unmatched junction bases: 11. Germline CDR1 is SGHVS and CDR2 is FQNEAQ. The CDR3 covers 16 residues. The CDR3 DNA reads TGTGCCAGCAGTAGGCTAGCGGGAGGGCGGGGCTATGAGCAGTTCTTC. It codes for CASSRLAGGRGYEQFF.

The rearrangement joins TRBV7-3 to TRBJ2-5; tentatively, D is TRBD2 (6 bases). The CDR3 runs to 14 residues. The V end was cut by 5 bases, the J end by 5 bases, with 15 bases between. From germline, CDR1 is SGHTA and CDR2 FQGTGA. The CDR3 region is CASSLGGGRETQYF. The DNA of the CDR3 is TGTGCCAGCAGCCTGGGAGGAGGGCGCGAGACCCAGTACTTC.